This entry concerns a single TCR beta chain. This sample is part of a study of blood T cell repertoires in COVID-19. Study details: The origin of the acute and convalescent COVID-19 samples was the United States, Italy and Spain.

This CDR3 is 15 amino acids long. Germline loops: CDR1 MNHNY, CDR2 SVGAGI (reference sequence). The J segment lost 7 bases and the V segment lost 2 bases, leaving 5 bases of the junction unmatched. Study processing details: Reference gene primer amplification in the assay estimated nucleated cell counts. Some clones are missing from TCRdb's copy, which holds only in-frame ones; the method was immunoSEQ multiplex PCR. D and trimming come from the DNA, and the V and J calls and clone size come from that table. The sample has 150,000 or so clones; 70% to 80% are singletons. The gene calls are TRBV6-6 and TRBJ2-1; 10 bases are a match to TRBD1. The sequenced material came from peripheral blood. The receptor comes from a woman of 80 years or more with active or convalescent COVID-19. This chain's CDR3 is CASSYPGTGENEQFF. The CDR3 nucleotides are TGTGCCAGCAGTTACCCAGGGACAGGGGAGAATGAGCAGTTCTTC.